The 21 T cell receptor beta chains reported below all come from one sample, sequenced in a study of CD8+CD57+ T cells in acquired aplastic anemia (dated by TCRdb to the late 2010s). The patients picked for sequencing were ones in whom flow cytometry had shown an expansion of CD8+CD57+ cells. This sample was sequenced with an Illumina HiSeq 2000. Profiling of TCR beta VDJ combinations and CDR3 sequences used genomic DNA as the template. In-frame beta chains were kept once TCRdb had trimmed the public reads at Q25 with fastp and called clones with MiXCR. Rows with one shared CDR3 protein collapse into an entry with the most common genes and DNA. The sample includes 200,000 or so distinct CDR3 sequences, with about half observed a single time. The ten largest clones capture 15% to 20% of the sample. The sample was sorted CD4+, CD8+, or CD8+CD57+ T cells (not recorded which) from PBMCs. All receptors come from a human donor with aplastic anemia.

There are a few counts of this clonotype. A much larger clone sits a single nucleotide away, making a read error possible. The chain employs TRBV9 and TRBJ1-3; possible D gene TRBD1, 6 bases. The V gene's germline CDR1 is SGDLS and CDR2 YYNGEE. This CDR3 region has 16 residues. The CDR3 nucleotides are TGTGCCAGCAGCGTGGGGACTTCAGGGGCTGGAGACACCATATATTTT. It translates to CASSVGTSGAGDTIYF.

V and J are TRBV7-6 and TRBJ2-7; D is possibly TRBD1 or TRBD2 (5 bases each). The CDR3 has 14 amino acids. CDR1 is SGHVS and CDR2 is FNYEAQ in the germline V gene. V lost 3 bases and J lost 2, with 11 bases in between. The CDR3: CASSFRDGPYEQYF. CDR3 coding DNA: TGTGCCAGCAGCTTCCGGGACGGACCCTACGAGCAGTACTTC. Full variable domain (outside the CDR3, taken from reference TRBV7-6 and TRBJ2-7): GAGVSQSPRYKVTKRGQDVALRCDPISGHVSLYWYRQALGQGPEFLTYFNYEAQQDKSGLPNDRFSAERPEGSISTLTIQRTEQRDSAMYRCASSFRDGPYEQYFGPGTRLTVT.

This clonotype showed up many times. The chain is built from TRBV19 and TRBJ2-3; TRBD2 agrees at 8 bases. This CDR3 is 16 amino acids long. From germline, CDR1 is LNHDA and CDR2 SQIVND (reference sequence). V dropped 2 bases and J dropped 3; count of bases not matched to a gene: 7. CDR3 bases: TGTGCCAGTAGTATATTGACTAGCGACCGTACAGATACGCAGTATTTT. It translates to CASSILTSDRTDTQYF.

This clonotype was counted between two and nine times. A much larger clone is a single base away; this may be a read error. CDR3 DNA sequence: TGTGCCGGCAGCTTAGCCCGGGACAGAAACTACGAGCAGTACTTC. It specifies CAGSLARDRNYEQYF. The chain employs TRBV7-8 and TRBJ2-7, with 7 bases that match TRBD1. The germline gives CDR1 SGHVS, CDR2 FQNEAQ. The CDR3 contains 15 residues.

The chain couples TRBV5-5 to TRBJ1-5, with 7 bases lining up with TRBD1. J gave up 7 bases and V 4 bases, and 11 bases lay outside the gene matches. This CDR3 contains 15 residues. Germline V gives CDR1 SGHKS, CDR2 YYEKEE (reference sequence). Here the CDR3 reads CASSQGGSNVQPQHF. The CDR3 nucleotides are TGTGCCAGCAGCCAGGGGGGATCAAACGTACAGCCCCAGCATTTT.

This chain connects TRBV12-3 or TRBV12-4 to TRBJ1-2; D is undetermined. With 1 base removed from V and 5 bases from J, the gap between germline ends came to 5 bases. This CDR3 is built from 12 residues. The CDR3 DNA reads as TGTGCCAGCAGTTTAGGCCAGTATGGCTACACCTTC. This encodes CASSLGQYGYTF.

The chain links TRBV12-3 or TRBV12-4 to TRBJ1-4; 9 bases match TRBD1. CDR3 length: 17 amino acids. After removal of 5 bases from V and 4 bases from J, the junction contained 11 bases not matched to a gene. Here the CDR3 reads CASSRGTGKGVNEKLFF. DNA of the CDR3: TGTGCCAGCAGTCGCGGGACAGGGAAAGGGGTTAATGAAAAACTGTTTTTT.

This clonotype turned up a few times. The genes are TRBV20-1 and TRBJ2-2; a possible D gene is TRBD1 (6 bases). This CDR3 region has 12 residues. Germline CDR1 reads DFQATT; CDR2 reads SNEGSKA (reference sequence). Trimming took 3 bases from V and 8 from J, leaving 10 bases between them. CDR3 in amino acids: CSASEGTGELFF. As DNA, the CDR3 is TGCAGTGCTAGTGAGGGGACAGGGGAGCTGTTTTTT.

This chain links TRBV29-1 with TRBJ1-1; D is unclear. The ends were cut back, 6 bases at V and 8 bases at J, with 22 bases in the middle. Germline V CDR1 and CDR2: SQVTM, ANQGSEA. The CDR3 totals 14 residues. This CDR3 is CSVSSVEVATEAFF. CDR3 nucleotide sequence: TGCAGCGTCAGCAGCGTTGAGGTCGCCACCGAAGCTTTCTTT.

This clonotype was observed many times. This rearrangement joins TRBV5-1 to TRBJ1-2; D is possibly TRBD1 (6 bases). This CDR3 spans 14 amino acids. Per the germline V gene, CDR1 is SGHRS and CDR2 is YFSETQ. V was pared by 0 bases and J by 2 bases, with 8 bases between. CDR3 nucleotide sequence: TGCGCCAGCAGCTTGGGACAGGCGAACTATGGCTACACCTTC. It specifies CASSLGQANYGYTF.

This clonotype was seen repeatedly, ten times or more. This chain connects TRBV6-6 to TRBJ2-7; no clear D gene. The CDR3 extends over 15 amino acids. Germline assignment: CDR1 MNHNY and CDR2 SVGAGI (reference sequence). V gave up 8 bases and J gave up 5 bases, with 22 bases separating them. The CDR3 DNA reads TGTGCCAGCTGCCTGACGGACCCGCAGGTCCACGAGCAGTACTTC. This encodes CASCLTDPQVHEQYF.

The chain couples TRBV15 to TRBJ2-1, with 12 bases that match TRBD2. The CDR3 spans 16 residues. V was clipped by 3 bases and J by 4 bases; unmatched bases: 4. Per germline, CDR1 LNHNV and CDR2 YYDKDF (reference sequence). CDR3 coding DNA: TGTGCCACCAGCAGCCGGACTAGCGGGGAGTACAATGAGCAGTTCTTC. Protein sequence: CATSSRTSGEYNEQFF.

CDR3 nucleotide sequence: TGTGCCAGCGGGCGGAGCTCCCTCTACGAGCAGTACTTC. Translation gives CASGRSSLYEQYF. The chain employs TRBV2 and TRBJ2-7, with no clear D. The CDR3 loop spans 13 amino acids. The germline V gene encodes CDR1 SNHLY and CDR2 FYNNEI. Trimming removed 8 bases from V and 3 bases from J, with 14 bases in between. Full variable domain (outside the CDR3, taken from reference TRBV2 and TRBJ2-7): EPEVTQTPSHQVTQMGQEVILRCVPISNHLYFYWYRQILGQKVEFLVSFYNNEISEKSEIFDDQFSVERPDGSNFTLKIRSTKLEDSAMYFCASGRSSLYEQYFGPGTRLTVT.

This clonotype has just one count. Just one base apart from a much larger clone, this may be a read error. Since the CDR3 does not end with the conserved phenylalanine or tryptophan, this likely comes from a read error. The chain recombines TRBV11-2 with TRBJ2-7; D possibly corresponds to TRBD1 (7 bases). CDR1 is SGHAT and CDR2 is FQNNGV in the germline V gene. The CDR3 consists of 15 residues. The V gene lost 5 bases and the J gene lost 4 bases, with 18 bases spanning the gap. Here the CDR3 DNA reads TGTGCCAGCAGCCGTAGTAGGCAGGGGGGATACGAGCAGTACCTC. As protein: CASSRSRQGGYEQYL.

The V call is TRBV20-1, the J call TRBJ1-1; 7 bases are shared with TRBD1. Losses at the gene ends were 5 bases for V and 13 bases for J; bases not matched to a gene: 16. Germline V lookup: CDR1 DFQATT, CDR2 SNEGSKA (reference sequence). The CDR3 consists of 13 residues. Written as DNA, the CDR3 is TGCAGTGCTGGCCTTACGGACAGGTCCGGGGTTTTCTTT. It is translated as CSAGLTDRSGVFF.

The chain joins TRBV20-1 to TRBJ1-2; D not certain. The CDR3 loop spans 14 amino acids. Trimming cost V 3 bases and J 2 bases, with 13 bases left between them. CDR1 is DFQATT, CDR2 SNEGSKA, per germline (reference sequence). Written as DNA, the CDR3 is TGCAGTGCTAGGGATGCCCTAAAAAACTATGGCTACACCTTC. Its protein product is CSARDALKNYGYTF.

This clonotype was seen a few times. This CDR3 is CASSFRQGGNTIYF. The CDR3 DNA follows: TGTGCCAGCAGTTTTAGACAGGGAGGAAACACCATATATTTT. J is TRBJ1-3 and V is TRBV28; 7 bases line up with TRBD1. Looked up from germline, CDR1 is MDHEN and CDR2 is SYDVKM. J gave up 4 bases and V 3 bases, and 3 bases lay outside the gene matches. There are 14 residues in the CDR3.

The V gene is TRBV6-2 or TRBV6-3, the J gene TRBJ2-7; the D is unclear. Germline V lookup: CDR1 MNHEY, CDR2 SVGEGT. This CDR3 is built from 13 residues. The V and J ends lost 2 bases and 3 bases respectively, with 8 bases between them. In nucleotides, the CDR3 is TGTGCCAGCAGTTACACACTCGGCTACGAGCAGTACTTC. Translating it yields CASSYTLGYEQYF.

This clonotype was counted many times. This chain connects TRBV5-6 to TRBJ1-6; the D gene is possibly TRBD1 (6 bases). Deletions cut 4 bases from V and 7 bases from J, with 12 bases between. This CDR3 spans 14 amino acids. Germline V gives CDR1 SGHDT, CDR2 YYEEEE. CDR3 in amino acids: CASSPRRGNSPLHF. The CDR3 nucleotides are TGTGCCAGCAGCCCACGAAGGGGGAATTCACCCCTCCACTTT.

The rearrangement uses TRBV20-1 and TRBJ2-3; a possible D gene is TRBD1 (6 bases). This CDR3 region has 12 residues. Germline V gene data show CDR1 as DFQATT and CDR2 as SNEGSKA (reference sequence). The V end lost 8 bases, the J end lost 5 bases, and 14 bases lay between the germline ends. CDR3 protein: CSPLEGVDTQYF. The CDR3 DNA sequence: TGCAGTCCCCTCGAGGGGGTAGATACGCAGTATTTT.

The chain has TRBV6-1 and TRBJ2-1; TRBD2 matches 12 bases. V dropped 6 bases and J dropped 10; count of bases not matched to a gene: 10. Per the germline V gene, CDR1 is MNHNS and CDR2 is SASEGT. The CDR3 has 15 residues. CDR3 loop: CASSGSSGGEREQFF. In DNA form, the CDR3 reads TGTGCCAGCAGCGGATCTAGCGGGGGGGAGAGGGAGCAGTTCTTC.